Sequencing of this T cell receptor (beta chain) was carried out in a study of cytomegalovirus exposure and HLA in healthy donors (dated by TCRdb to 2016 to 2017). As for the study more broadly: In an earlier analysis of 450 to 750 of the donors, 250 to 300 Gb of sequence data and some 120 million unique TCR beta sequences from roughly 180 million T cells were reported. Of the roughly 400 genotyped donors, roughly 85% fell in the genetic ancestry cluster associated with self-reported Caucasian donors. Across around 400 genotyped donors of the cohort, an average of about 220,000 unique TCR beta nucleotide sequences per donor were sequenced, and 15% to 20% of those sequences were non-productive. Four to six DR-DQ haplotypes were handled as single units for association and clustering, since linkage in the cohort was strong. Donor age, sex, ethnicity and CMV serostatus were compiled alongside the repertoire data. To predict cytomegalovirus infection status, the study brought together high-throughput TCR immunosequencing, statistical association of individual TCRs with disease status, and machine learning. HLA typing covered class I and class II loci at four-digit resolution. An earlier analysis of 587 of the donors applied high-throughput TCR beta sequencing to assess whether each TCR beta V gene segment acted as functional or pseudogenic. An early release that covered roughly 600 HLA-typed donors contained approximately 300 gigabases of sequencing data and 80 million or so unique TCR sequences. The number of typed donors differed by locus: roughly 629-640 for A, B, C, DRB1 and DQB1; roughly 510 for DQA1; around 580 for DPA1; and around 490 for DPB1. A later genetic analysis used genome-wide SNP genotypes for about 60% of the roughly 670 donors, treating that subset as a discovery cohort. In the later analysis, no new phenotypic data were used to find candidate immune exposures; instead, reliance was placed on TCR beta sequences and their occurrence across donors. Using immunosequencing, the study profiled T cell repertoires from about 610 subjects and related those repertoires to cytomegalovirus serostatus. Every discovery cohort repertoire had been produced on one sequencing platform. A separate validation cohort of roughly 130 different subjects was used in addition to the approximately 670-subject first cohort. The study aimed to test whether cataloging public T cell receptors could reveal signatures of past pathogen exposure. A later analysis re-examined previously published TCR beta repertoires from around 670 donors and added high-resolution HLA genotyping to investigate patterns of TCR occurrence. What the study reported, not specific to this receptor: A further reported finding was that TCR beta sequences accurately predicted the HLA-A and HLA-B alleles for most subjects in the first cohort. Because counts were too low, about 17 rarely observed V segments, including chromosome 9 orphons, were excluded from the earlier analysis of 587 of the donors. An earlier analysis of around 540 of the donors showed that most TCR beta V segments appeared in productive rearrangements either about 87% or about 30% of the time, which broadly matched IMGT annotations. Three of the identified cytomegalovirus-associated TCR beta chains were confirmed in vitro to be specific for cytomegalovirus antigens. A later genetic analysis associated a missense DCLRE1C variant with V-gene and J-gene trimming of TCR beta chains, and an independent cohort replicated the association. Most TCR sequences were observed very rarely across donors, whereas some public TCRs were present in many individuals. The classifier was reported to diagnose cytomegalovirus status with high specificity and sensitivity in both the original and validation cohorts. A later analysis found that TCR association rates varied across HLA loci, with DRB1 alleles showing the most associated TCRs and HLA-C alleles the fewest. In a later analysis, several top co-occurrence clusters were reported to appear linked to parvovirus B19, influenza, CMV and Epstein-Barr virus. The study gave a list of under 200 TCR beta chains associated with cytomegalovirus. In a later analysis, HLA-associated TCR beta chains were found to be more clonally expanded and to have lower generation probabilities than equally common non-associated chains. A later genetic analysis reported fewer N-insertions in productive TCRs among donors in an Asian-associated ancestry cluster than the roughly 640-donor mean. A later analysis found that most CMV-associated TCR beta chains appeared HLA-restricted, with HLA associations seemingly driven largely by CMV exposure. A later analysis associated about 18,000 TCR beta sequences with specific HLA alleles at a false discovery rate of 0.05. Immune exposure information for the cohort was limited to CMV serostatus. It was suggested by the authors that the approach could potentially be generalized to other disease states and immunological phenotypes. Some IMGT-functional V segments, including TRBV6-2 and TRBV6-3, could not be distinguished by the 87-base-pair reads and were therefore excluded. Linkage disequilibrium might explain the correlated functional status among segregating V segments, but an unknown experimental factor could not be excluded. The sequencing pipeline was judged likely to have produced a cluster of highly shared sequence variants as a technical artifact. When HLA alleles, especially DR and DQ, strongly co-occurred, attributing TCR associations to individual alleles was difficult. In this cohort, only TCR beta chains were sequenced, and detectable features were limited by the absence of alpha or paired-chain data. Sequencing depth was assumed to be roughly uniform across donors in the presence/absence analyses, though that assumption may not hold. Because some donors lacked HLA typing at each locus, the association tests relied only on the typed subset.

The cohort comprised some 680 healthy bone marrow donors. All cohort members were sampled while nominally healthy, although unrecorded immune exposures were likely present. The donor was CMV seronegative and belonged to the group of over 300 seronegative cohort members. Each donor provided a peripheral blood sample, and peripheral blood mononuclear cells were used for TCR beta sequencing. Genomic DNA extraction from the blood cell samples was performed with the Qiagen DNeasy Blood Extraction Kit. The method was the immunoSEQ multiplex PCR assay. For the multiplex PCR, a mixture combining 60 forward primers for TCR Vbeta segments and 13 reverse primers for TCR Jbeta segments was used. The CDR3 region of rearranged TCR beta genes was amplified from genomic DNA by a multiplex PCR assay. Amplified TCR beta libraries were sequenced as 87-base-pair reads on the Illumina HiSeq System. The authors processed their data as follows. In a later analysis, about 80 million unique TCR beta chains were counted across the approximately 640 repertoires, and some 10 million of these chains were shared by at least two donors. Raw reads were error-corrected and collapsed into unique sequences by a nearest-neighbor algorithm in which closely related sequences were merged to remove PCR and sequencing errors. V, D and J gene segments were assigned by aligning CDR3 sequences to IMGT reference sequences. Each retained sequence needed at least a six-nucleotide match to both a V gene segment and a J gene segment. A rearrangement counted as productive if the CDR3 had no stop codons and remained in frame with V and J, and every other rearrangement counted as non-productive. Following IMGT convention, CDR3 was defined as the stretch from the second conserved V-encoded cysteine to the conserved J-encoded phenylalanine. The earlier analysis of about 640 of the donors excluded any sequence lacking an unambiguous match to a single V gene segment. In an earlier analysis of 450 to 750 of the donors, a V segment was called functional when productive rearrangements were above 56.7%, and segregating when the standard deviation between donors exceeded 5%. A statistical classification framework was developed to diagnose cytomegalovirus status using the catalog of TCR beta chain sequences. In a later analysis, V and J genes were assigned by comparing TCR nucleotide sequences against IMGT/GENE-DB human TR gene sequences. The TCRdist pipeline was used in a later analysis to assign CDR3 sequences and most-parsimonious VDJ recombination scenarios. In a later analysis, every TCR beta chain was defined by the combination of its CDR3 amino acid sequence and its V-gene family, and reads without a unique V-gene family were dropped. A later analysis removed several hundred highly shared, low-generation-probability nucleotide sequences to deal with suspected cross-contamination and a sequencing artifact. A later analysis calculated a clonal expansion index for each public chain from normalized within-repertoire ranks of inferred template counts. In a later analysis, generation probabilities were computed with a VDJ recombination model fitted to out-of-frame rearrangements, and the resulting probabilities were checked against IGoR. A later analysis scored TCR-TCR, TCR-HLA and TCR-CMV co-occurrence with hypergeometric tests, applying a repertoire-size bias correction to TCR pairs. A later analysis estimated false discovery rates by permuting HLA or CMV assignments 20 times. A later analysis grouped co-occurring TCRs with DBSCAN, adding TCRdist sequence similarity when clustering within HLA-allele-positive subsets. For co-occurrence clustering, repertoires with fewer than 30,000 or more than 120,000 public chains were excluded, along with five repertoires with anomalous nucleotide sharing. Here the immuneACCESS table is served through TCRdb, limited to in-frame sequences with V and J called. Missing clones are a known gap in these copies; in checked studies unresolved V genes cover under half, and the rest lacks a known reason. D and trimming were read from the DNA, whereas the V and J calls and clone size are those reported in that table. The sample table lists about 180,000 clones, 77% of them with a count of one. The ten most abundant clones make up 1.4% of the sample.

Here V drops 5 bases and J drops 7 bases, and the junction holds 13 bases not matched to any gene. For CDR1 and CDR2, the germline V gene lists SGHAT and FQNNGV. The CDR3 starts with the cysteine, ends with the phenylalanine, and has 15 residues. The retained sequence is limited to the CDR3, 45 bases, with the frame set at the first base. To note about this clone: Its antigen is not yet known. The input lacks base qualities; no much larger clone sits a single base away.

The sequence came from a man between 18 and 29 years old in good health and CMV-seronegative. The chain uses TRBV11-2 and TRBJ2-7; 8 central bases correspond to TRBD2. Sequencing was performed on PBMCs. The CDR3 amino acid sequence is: CASSDREAGAGEQYF. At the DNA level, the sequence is TGTGCCAGCAGCGATAGGGAAGCGGGAGCAGGTGAGCAGTACTTC.